These 22 T cell receptor beta chains originate from one sample sequenced in a study of neoadjuvant anti-PD-1 for oral cavity cancer. Stated time point: after neoadjuvant nivolumab, at surgical resection. Assay used: immunoSEQ multiplex PCR; TCRdb lists only in-frame clones, some missing. The repertoire holds 63,000 or so clones, roughly 90% seen once, with 2.5% to 3% in the top ten. The sequencing here drew on PBMCs, taken after nivolumab (anti-PD-1) treatment. The origin of the receptors is a person aged 35-79 years with oral cavity squamous cell carcinoma.

This chain uses TRBV7-2 with TRBJ1-3; D gene ambiguous. The CDR3 extends over 13 amino acids. Per the germline V gene, CDR1 is SGHTA and CDR2 is FQGNSA. V was shortened by 5 bases and J by 2 bases, with 7 bases between the two germline ends. In DNA, the CDR3 is TGTGCCAGCAGCCCCTGGACTGGAAACACCATATATTTT. Translated, it gives CASSPWTGNTIYF.

This clone was picked up a small number of times. The chain employs TRBV7-3 and TRBJ2-1; TRBD2 agrees at 13 bases. After removal of 3 bases from V and 0 bases from J, the junction contained 11 bases not matched to a gene. The CDR3 covers 20 residues. Germline CDR1 SGHTA, CDR2 FQGTGA. In DNA, the CDR3 is TGTGCCAGCAGCTTTTTCGGACTAGCGGGAGTAGGGAGCTCCTACAATGAGCAGTTCTTC. Protein: CASSFFGLAGVGSSYNEQFF.

The V gene is TRBV7-9, the J gene TRBJ2-7; D is perhaps TRBD1 (6 bases). CDR3 length equals 16 residues. With 2 bases removed from V and 0 bases from J, the gap between germline ends came to 14 bases. In germline, CDR1 is SEHNR, CDR2 FQNEAQ (reference sequence). CDR3 loop: CASSLMAGTSSYEQYF. DNA for the CDR3: TGTGCCAGCAGCTTAATGGCCGGGACAAGCTCCTACGAGCAGTACTTC.

The CDR3 spells CASKAGRSYEQYF. The CDR3 coding sequence is TGTGCCAGCAAGGCAGGGCGCTCCTACGAGCAGTACTTC. The rearrangement uses TRBV7-8 and TRBJ2-7, with D possibly matching TRBD1 (5 bases). V lost 7 bases and J 0 bases, leaving 10 bases between the germline ends. This CDR3 region has 13 residues. Germline V gene lookup returns CDR1 SGHVS and CDR2 FQNEAQ.

This clone has more than one count but fewer than ten. The chain joins TRBV5-1 to TRBJ1-1; no clear D gene. V lost 3 bases to trimming and J lost 7 bases, with 13 bases between them. Germline V gene data show CDR1 as SGHRS and CDR2 as YFSETQ. CDR3 length: 13 residues. CDR3 region: CASSYKEGSEAFF. The CDR3 nucleotides are TGCGCCAGCAGCTATAAGGAGGGAAGTGAAGCTTTCTTT.

The count of this clone is one. The rearrangement links TRBV10-1 to TRBJ2-1; perhaps D is TRBD1 or TRBD2 (5 bases each). The CDR3 length is 15 residues. V lost 5 bases, J lost 0 bases, and 11 bases lay in between. The germline CDR1 and CDR2 sequences are WNHNN and SYGVQD (reference sequence). CDR3 amino acids: CASSRDLSSYNEQFF. The CDR3 nucleotides are TGCGCCAGCAGTCGGGACCTTAGCTCCTACAATGAGCAGTTCTTC.

This clone was observed a single time. The chain has TRBV7-2 and TRBJ2-7; D is unclear. V was shortened by 2 bases and J by 4 bases, with 9 bases between the two germline ends. Germline V lookup: CDR1 SGHTA, CDR2 FQGNSA. The length of the CDR3 is 13 residues. The CDR3 region is CASSLYALYEQYF. The CDR3 nucleotides read TGTGCCAGCAGCTTATACGCTTTATACGAGCAGTACTTC.

The chain recombines TRBV6-6 with TRBJ2-7, with D tentatively TRBD1 or TRBD2 (6 bases each). This CDR3 is 14 amino acids long. The germline CDR1 and CDR2 sequences are MNHNY and SVGAGI (reference sequence). V was shortened by 7 bases and J by 6 bases, with 19 bases between the two germline ends. The CDR3 DNA sequence: TGTGCCAGCACCGGGGGCGGAGGGGTCTCCGAGCAGTACTTC. It yields the protein CASTGGGGVSEQYF.

The rearrangement links TRBV29-1 to TRBJ2-1, with TRBD2 as a possible D gene (5 bases). Deletions cut 6 bases from V and 6 bases from J, with 18 bases between. Germline V lookup: CDR1 SQVTM, CDR2 ANQGSEA. The CDR3 covers 14 residues. The CDR3 reads CSVLTLFEGNEQFF. CDR3 DNA: TGCAGCGTGCTTACACTATTCGAGGGCAATGAGCAGTTCTTC.

This clone was counted a few times. The chain combines TRBV10-3 with TRBJ1-5; weak D call: TRBD1 (6 bases). The CDR3 runs 15 residues. Germline CDR1 and CDR2: ENHRY and SYGVKD. The germline V and J ends were trimmed by 6 bases and 4 bases, with 16 bases remaining between them. This chain's CDR3 is CAIRASDRENQPQHF. The DNA for the CDR3 is TGTGCCATCAGGGCCTCGGACAGAGAGAATCAGCCCCAGCATTTT.

This clone was detected only a few times. V usage is TRBV2 and J usage is TRBJ2-5; D remains ambiguous. The V gene lost 10 bases and the J gene lost 8 bases, with 11 bases spanning the gap. The germline V gene encodes CDR1 SNHLY and CDR2 FYNNEI. The CDR3 runs to 10 residues. The CDR3 is CATRSDTQYF. Here the CDR3 DNA reads TGTGCCACCAGATCGGATACCCAGTACTTC. Together with reference TRBV2 and TRBJ2-5, the CDR3 gives the full variable domain: EPEVTQTPSHQVTQMGQEVILRCVPISNHLYFYWYRQILGQKVEFLVSFYNNEISEKSEIFDDQFSVERPDGSNFTLKIRSTKLEDSAMYFCATRSDTQYFGPGTRLLVL.

The chain uses TRBV9 and TRBJ2-6; unclear D gene. Germline V gene lookup returns CDR1 SGDLS and CDR2 YYNGEE. The V gene lost 3 bases and the J gene lost 10 bases, with 2 bases spanning the gap. The CDR3 contains 10 residues. The CDR3 loop is CASSGNVLTF. CDR3 nucleotides: TGTGCCAGCAGCGGGAACGTCCTGACTTTC.

The chain recombines TRBV18 with TRBJ2-7; 7 bases fit TRBD2. The germline V gene has CDR1 KGHSH and CDR2 LQKENI. This CDR3 has 15 amino acids. The ends lost 0 bases at V and 2 bases at J; junction bases unmatched: 4. The CDR3 nucleotides read TGTGCCAGCTCACCACCGCGCGGGAGCACCTACGAGCAGTACTTC. Amino acids: CASSPPRGSTYEQYF.

The chain uses TRBV5-6 and TRBJ2-5; TRBD2 is a possible D gene (6 bases). V lost 3 bases and J lost 5, with 14 bases in between. Germline V CDR1 and CDR2: SGHDT, YYEEEE. This CDR3 has 14 residues. CDR3 DNA sequence: TGTGCCAGCAGCTCGGCTGGGACTTACGAGACCCAGTACTTC. Its protein product is CASSSAGTYETQYF.

This clone is a singleton in its sample. V and J are TRBV4-2 and TRBJ2-3; D gene unclear. The V end lost 5 bases, the J end lost 5 bases, and 11 bases lay between the germline ends. The CDR3 length is 13 residues. Per germline, CDR1 LGHNA and CDR2 YNFKEQ. CDR3 protein: CASSSRIGDTQYF. The CDR3 nucleotides read TGTGCCAGCAGCAGTAGAATAGGAGATACGCAGTATTTT.

Only a few counts were recorded for this clone. This chain uses TRBV10-3 with TRBJ2-3; possible D gene TRBD1, 6 bases. CDR3 length: 16 amino acids. CDR1 and CDR2 (germline): ENHRY, SYGVKD. Trimming took off 8 bases at V and 4 bases at J, with 22 bases between the two ends. The CDR3 reads CAISVGARGGADTQYF. The CDR3 region has the DNA TGTGCCATCTCAGTGGGGGCAAGGGGTGGGGCAGATACGCAGTATTTT.

The rearrangement links TRBV7-2 to TRBJ2-2; D unclear. Trimming removed 3 bases from V and 1 base from J, with 9 bases in between. Germline CDR1 is SGHTA and CDR2 is FQGNSA. The CDR3 contains 15 residues. The CDR3 sequence: CASSFPPGNTGELFF. The CDR3, as DNA: TGTGCCAGCAGCTTCCCGCCCGGGAACACCGGGGAGCTGTTTTTT.

The chain carries TRBV6-5 and TRBJ1-5, with no clear D. V dropped 6 bases and J dropped 2 bases, with 14 bases sitting between them. Per germline, CDR1 MNHEY and CDR2 SVGAGI. The CDR3 length is 15 residues. This CDR3 reads CASRPDGFRNQPQHF. The CDR3, as DNA: TGTGCCAGCAGACCGGACGGATTCCGCAATCAGCCCCAGCATTTT.

J is TRBJ2-1 and V is TRBV19; unclear D gene. The germline V and J ends were trimmed by 4 bases and 2 bases, with 15 bases remaining between them. This CDR3 is 16 amino acids long. Germline lookup yields CDR1 LNHDA and CDR2 SQIVND (reference sequence). In nucleotides, the CDR3 is TGTGCCAGTAGTAGAGTAGGCTCCACTACCTACAATGAGCAGTTCTTC. Translated, it gives CASSRVGSTTYNEQFF. Using reference TRBV19 and TRBJ2-1 for the parts outside the CDR3, the full variable domain is DGGITQSPKYLFRKEGQNVTLSCEQNLNHDAMYWYRQDPGQGLRLIYYSQIVNDFQKGDIAEGYSVSREKKESFPLTVTSAQKNPTAFYLCASSRVGSTTYNEQFFGPGTRLTVL.

This clone is medium-sized (0.01 to 0.1%) within its sample. This chain connects TRBV6-6 to TRBJ2-7, with D perhaps being TRBD1 or TRBD2 (6 bases each). The CDR3 length is 15 residues. CDR1 is MNHNY and CDR2 is SVGAGI in the germline V gene (reference sequence). V shed 4 bases and J shed 0 bases, with 13 bases lying between them. This CDR3 is CASSLEGGGSYEQYF. CDR3 nucleotides: TGTGCCAGCAGTTTAGAGGGGGGCGGCTCCTACGAGCAGTACTTC.

The sample holds a few counts of this clone. V is TRBV14 and J is TRBJ1-2; no firm D call. Between the trimmed V and J ends, which lost 1 base and 8 bases, there was a span of 11 bases. The CDR3 length is 13 residues. The germline gives CDR1 SGHDN, CDR2 FVKESK. CDR3 nucleotides: TGTGCCAGCAGCCAAGGAACGGAGAGCGGCTACACCTTC. This translates into CASSQGTESGYTF.

Written as DNA, the CDR3 is TGTGCCAGCAGTTCCACTAGCCCCCGACAGGGGGTTTTTCTGGAGCAGTACTTC. This sequence encodes CASSSTSPRQGVFLEQYF. This chain joins TRBV27 and TRBJ2-7; 9 bases align to TRBD1. The V segment lost 4 bases and the J segment 7 bases; nucleotides outside the gene matches: 20. The CDR3 loop spans 18 amino acids. Germline V gene lookup returns CDR1 MNHEY and CDR2 SMNVEV (reference sequence).